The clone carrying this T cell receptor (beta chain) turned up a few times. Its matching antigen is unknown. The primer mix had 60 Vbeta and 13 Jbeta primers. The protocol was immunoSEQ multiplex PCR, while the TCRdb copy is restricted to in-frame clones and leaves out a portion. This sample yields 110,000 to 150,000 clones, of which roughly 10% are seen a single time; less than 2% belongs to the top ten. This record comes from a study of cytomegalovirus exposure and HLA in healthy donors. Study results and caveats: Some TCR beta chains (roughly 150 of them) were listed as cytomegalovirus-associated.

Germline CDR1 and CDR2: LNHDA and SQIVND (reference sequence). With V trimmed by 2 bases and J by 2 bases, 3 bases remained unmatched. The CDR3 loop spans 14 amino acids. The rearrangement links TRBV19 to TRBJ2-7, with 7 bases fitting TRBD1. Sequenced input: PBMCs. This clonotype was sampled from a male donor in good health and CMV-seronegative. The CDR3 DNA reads TGTGCCAGTAGTATACAGACAGGGCCCTACGAGCAGTACTTC. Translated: CASSIQTGPYEQYF.